Following are 19 T cell receptor beta chains from one sample sequenced in a study of blood T cell repertoires in COVID-19. Only in-frame clones appear in the TCRdb table, and some are missing; sequencing was by immunoSEQ multiplex PCR. The sample contains roughly 260,000 clones, about nine tenths of which appear only once. Sequenced: peripheral blood. The source is a person in their late teens or twenties with COVID-19, enrolled during active disease.

The chain uses TRBV7-3 and TRBJ2-1; the match to TRBD2 covers 13 bases. The V gene end was trimmed by 3 bases and the J gene end by 10 bases; junction bases not matched to a gene: 9. Germline V gene data show CDR1 as SGHTA and CDR2 as FQGTGA. This CDR3 spans 16 amino acids. CDR3 nucleotide sequence: TGTGCCAGCAGCTTGCAAGGACTAGCGGGAGCGAACGAGCAGTTCTTC. Translated, it gives CASSLQGLAGANEQFF.

About this clone itself: The sample holds other DNA sequences that translate to the same CDR3. The chain links TRBV12-3 or TRBV12-4 to TRBJ2-7; possibly TRBD2 for D (5 bases). The CDR3 runs to 13 residues. V lost 0 bases and J 4 bases, leaving 7 bases between the germline ends. The chain's CDR3 is CASSLAGSYEQYF. DNA of the CDR3: TGTGCCAGCAGTTTAGCGGGGAGTTACGAGCAGTACTTC.

The chain couples TRBV4-1 to TRBJ2-7; 8 bases are shared with TRBD1. CDR1 is MGHRA, CDR2 YSYEKL, per germline. Trimming took 5 bases from V and 3 from J; bases not matched to a gene: 6. The CDR3 runs to 14 residues. The CDR3 loop reads CASSNGQGIYEQYF. CDR3 nucleotides: TGCGCCAGCAGCAACGGACAGGGTATCTACGAGCAGTACTTC.

The chain has TRBV6-5 and TRBJ2-7; TRBD1 matches at 8 bases. This CDR3 comprises 12 residues. The junction had 3 bases not matched to a gene; V was cut back by 5 bases and J by 6 bases. CDR1 is MNHEY, CDR2 SVGAGI, per germline. The CDR3 spells CASSNTGGEQYF. The CDR3, as DNA: TGTGCCAGCAGTAATACAGGGGGCGAGCAGTACTTC.

The V gene is TRBV19, the J gene TRBJ2-6; D perhaps matches TRBD2 (6 bases). V was cut by 4 bases and J by 0 bases, with 16 bases left in between. Germline CDR1 reads LNHDA; CDR2 reads SQIVND (reference sequence). This CDR3 contains 18 residues. CDR3 sequence reads: CASSTHRREASGANVLTF. As DNA, the CDR3 is TGTGCCAGTAGTACCCACAGGAGGGAAGCCTCTGGGGCCAACGTCCTGACTTTC.

The genes are TRBV7-6 and TRBJ1-6; possibly TRBD1 for D (5 bases). The CDR3 spans 15 residues. Per germline, CDR1 SGHVS and CDR2 FNYEAQ. V gave up 1 base and J gave up 9 bases, with 13 bases separating them. The CDR3 loop is CASSLGRQGFSPLHF. The CDR3 nucleotides read TGTGCCAGCAGCTTAGGGCGGCAGGGCTTTTCACCCCTCCACTTT.

V and J are TRBV7-2 and TRBJ2-2; the D is unclear. This CDR3 has 13 amino acids. The germline V gene encodes CDR1 SGHTA and CDR2 FQGNSA. V was cut by 5 bases and J by 5 bases, with 9 bases left in between. The CDR3 DNA follows: TGTGCCAGCAGCGCCCGGAGAACCGGGGAGCTGTTTTTT. This codes for CASSARRTGELFF.

The chain combines TRBV4-2 with TRBJ2-3; 9 nucleotides align to TRBD2. The CDR3 is 15 amino acids. CDR1 and CDR2 (germline): LGHNA, YNFKEQ. V trimming: 2 bases; J trimming: 11 bases; junction bases outside the gene matches: 11. The CDR3 reads CASSQYGAGAGGQYF. DNA for the CDR3: TGTGCCAGCAGCCAATATGGCGCGGGAGCGGGAGGGCAGTATTTT.

The J gene is TRBJ2-1, the V gene TRBV6-1; possible D gene TRBD2, 6 bases. V was clipped by 2 bases and J by 3 bases, with 11 bases between them. The CDR3 spans 15 residues. The germline V gene has CDR1 MNHNS and CDR2 SASEGT. Here the CDR3 reads CASSEYRRDYNEQFF. As DNA, the CDR3 is TGTGCCAGCAGTGAATATAGGCGGGACTACAATGAGCAGTTCTTC.

The V call is TRBV28, the J call TRBJ2-5, with TRBD2 matching over 10 bases. CDR3 length equals 16 residues. V dropped 1 base and J dropped 5; count of bases not matched to a gene: 7. Germline V gene sequence: CDR1 MDHEN, CDR2 SYDVKM. The CDR3, as DNA: TGTGCCAGCAGTTTATTGGTTAGCGGGAGGTCGGAGACCCAGTACTTC. This codes for CASSLLVSGRSETQYF.

The chain couples TRBV19 to TRBJ1-2; D is undetermined. V lost 5 bases and J 0 bases, leaving 19 bases between the germline ends. CDR1 is LNHDA, CDR2 SQIVND, per germline (reference sequence). The CDR3 sequence is 17 residues long. The DNA for the CDR3 is TGTGCCAGTAGTGGAGAAGGAGGATCCTCCGCTAACTATGGCTACACCTTC. It is translated as CASSGEGGSSANYGYTF.

Points on this clone: The same CDR3 is also encoded by other DNA sequences in this sample. V usage is TRBV27 and J usage is TRBJ2-7, with D possibly being TRBD2 (6 bases). This CDR3 comprises 12 residues. V dropped 3 bases and J dropped 6 bases, with 9 bases sitting between them. The germline V gene encodes CDR1 MNHEY and CDR2 SMNVEV (reference sequence). CDR3 DNA sequence: TGTGCCAGCAGTTTTGGGGGACTCGAGCAGTACTTC. Protein sequence: CASSFGGLEQYF.

This sequence joins TRBV7-9 and TRBJ2-7, with D unclear. Trimming removed 4 bases from V and 3 bases from J, with 4 bases in between. The CDR3 contains 11 residues. Germline lookup yields CDR1 SEHNR and CDR2 FQNEAQ (reference sequence). In DNA, the CDR3 is TGTGCCAGCAGCTCCAACTACGAGCAGTACTTC. Protein: CASSSNYEQYF.

V is TRBV19 and J is TRBJ2-2, with 9 bases that match TRBD2. The CDR3 totals 16 residues. From germline, CDR1 is LNHDA and CDR2 SQIVND (reference sequence). V shed 5 bases, J shed 1 base, and the junction held 5 bases outside the gene matches. The CDR3 DNA reads TGTGCCAGTAGTCCCCGGACTAGCGTGAACACCGGGGAGCTGTTTTTT. Residues: CASSPRTSVNTGELFF.

The CDR3 coding sequence is TGCGCCAGCATCGCTTTAGCGGGAGCCACATTTAGCGCAGATACGCAGTATTTT. Amino acid sequence: CASIALAGATFSADTQYF. This chain connects TRBV23-1 to TRBJ2-3; 9 bases match TRBD2. TRBV23-1 is designated an ORF whose function remains uncertain. V lost 7 bases to trimming and J lost 4 bases; unmatched junction nucleotides: 18. CDR3 size: 18 residues.

V is TRBV19 and J is TRBJ2-7; tentative D call: TRBD2 (6 bases). The CDR3 covers 17 residues. V was trimmed by 4 bases and J by 5 bases, leaving 24 bases between them. The germline V gene encodes CDR1 LNHDA and CDR2 SQIVND (reference sequence). The DNA of the CDR3 is TGTGCCAGTAGTAGAGGGGCTTTAGCGGAACCACGGGACGAGCAGTACTTC. This codes for CASSRGALAEPRDEQYF.

The chain couples TRBV20-1 to TRBJ2-3; 7 nucleotides align to TRBD1. The V gene's germline CDR1 is DFQATT and CDR2 SNEGSKA (reference sequence). This CDR3 has 13 residues. With V trimmed by 3 bases and J by 9 bases, 9 bases remained unmatched. The CDR3 loop is CSASFQQGTTQYF. CDR3 nucleotides: TGCAGTGCTAGTTTCCAACAGGGGACCACGCAGTATTTT.

The chain carries TRBV11-2 and TRBJ2-7; D perhaps matches TRBD2 (6 bases). Trimming pared 1 base from V and 5 bases from J, leaving 18 bases between. This CDR3 is built from 16 residues. Germline assignment: CDR1 SGHAT and CDR2 FQNNGV. CDR3 protein: CASSLVFAGSNDEQYF. The DNA for the CDR3 is TGTGCCAGCAGCTTAGTGTTCGCCGGGAGTAATGACGAGCAGTACTTC.

V is TRBV2 and J is TRBJ1-4; possibly TRBD1 for D (5 bases). Between the trimmed V and J ends, which lost 3 bases and 8 bases, there was a span of 7 bases. The CDR3 has 12 residues. CDR1 and CDR2 (germline): SNHLY, FYNNEI. The chain's CDR3 is CASSDRVEKLFF. Here the CDR3 DNA reads TGTGCCAGCAGTGACAGGGTGGAAAAACTGTTTTTT.